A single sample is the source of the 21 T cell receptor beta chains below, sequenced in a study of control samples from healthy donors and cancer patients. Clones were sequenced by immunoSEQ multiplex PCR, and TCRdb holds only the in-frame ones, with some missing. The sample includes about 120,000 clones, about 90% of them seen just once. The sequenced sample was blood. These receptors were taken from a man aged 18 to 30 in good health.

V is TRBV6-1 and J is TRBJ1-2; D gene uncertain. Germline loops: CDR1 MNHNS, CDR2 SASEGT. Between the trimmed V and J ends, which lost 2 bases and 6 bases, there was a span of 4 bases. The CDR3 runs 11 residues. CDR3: CASSETDGYTF. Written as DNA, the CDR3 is TGTGCCAGCAGTGAAACGGATGGCTACACCTTC.

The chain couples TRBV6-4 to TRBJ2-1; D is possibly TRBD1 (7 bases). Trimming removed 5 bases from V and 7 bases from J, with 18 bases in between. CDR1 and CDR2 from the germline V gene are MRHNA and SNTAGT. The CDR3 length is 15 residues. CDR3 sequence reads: CASSSTGEVSNEQFF. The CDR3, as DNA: TGTGCCAGCAGTTCTACAGGGGAGGTCAGTAATGAGCAGTTCTTC.

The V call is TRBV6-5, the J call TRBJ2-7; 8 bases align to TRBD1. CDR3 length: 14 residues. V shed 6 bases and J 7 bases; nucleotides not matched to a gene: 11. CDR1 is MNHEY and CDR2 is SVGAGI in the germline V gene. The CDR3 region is CASSSPGGAGEQYF. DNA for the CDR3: TGTGCCAGCAGCTCACCAGGGGGCGCGGGGGAGCAGTACTTC.

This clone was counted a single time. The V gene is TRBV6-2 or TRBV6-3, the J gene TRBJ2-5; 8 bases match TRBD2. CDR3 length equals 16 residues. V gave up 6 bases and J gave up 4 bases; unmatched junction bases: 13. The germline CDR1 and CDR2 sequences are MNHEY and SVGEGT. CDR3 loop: CASSRRKSAGGETQYF. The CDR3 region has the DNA TGTGCCAGCAGCCGCCGGAAGAGCGCGGGGGGAGAGACCCAGTACTTC.

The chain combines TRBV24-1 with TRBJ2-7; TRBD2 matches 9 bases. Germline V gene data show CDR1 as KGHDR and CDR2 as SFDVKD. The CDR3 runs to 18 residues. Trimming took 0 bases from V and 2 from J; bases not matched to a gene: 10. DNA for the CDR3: TGTGCCACCAGTGATTTGGTTGCCGGGGCTAGCGGGGCCTACGAGCAGTACTTC. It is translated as CATSDLVAGASGAYEQYF.

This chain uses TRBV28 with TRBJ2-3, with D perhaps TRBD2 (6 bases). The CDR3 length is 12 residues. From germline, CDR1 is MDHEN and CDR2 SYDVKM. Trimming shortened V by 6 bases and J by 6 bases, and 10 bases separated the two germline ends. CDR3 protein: CASRLALDTQYF. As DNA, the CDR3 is TGTGCCAGCAGGCTAGCGTTGGATACGCAGTATTTT.

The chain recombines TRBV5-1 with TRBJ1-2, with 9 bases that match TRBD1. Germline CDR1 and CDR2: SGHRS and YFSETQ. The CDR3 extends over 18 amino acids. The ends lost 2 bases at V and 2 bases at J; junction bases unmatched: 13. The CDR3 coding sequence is TGCGCCAGCAGCTTCGGTACAGACAGGGGGAGAGGGAACTATGGCTACACCTTC. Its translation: CASSFGTDRGRGNYGYTF.

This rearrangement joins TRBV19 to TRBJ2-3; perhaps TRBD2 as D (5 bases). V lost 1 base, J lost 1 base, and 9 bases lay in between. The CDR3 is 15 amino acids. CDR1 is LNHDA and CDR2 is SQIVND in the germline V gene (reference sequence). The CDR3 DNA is TGTGCCAGTAGTATAGGCGCGGGTCGCACAGATACGCAGTATTTT. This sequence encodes CASSIGAGRTDTQYF.

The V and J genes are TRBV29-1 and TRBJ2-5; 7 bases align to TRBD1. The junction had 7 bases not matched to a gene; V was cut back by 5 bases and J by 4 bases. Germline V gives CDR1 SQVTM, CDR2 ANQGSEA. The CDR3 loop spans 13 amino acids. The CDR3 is CSVIRPGGETQYF. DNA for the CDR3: TGCAGCGTTATTCGGCCAGGGGGAGAGACCCAGTACTTC.

In nucleotides, the CDR3 is TGTGCCAGCAGCGTAGGAGTATCGGAAAAACTGTTTTTT. It yields the protein CASSVGVSEKLFF. The V and J genes are TRBV9 and TRBJ1-4; no clear D gene. The CDR3 is 13 residues long. Germline values: CDR1 SGDLS, CDR2 YYNGEE. Trimming removed 0 bases from V and 8 bases from J, with 8 bases in between.

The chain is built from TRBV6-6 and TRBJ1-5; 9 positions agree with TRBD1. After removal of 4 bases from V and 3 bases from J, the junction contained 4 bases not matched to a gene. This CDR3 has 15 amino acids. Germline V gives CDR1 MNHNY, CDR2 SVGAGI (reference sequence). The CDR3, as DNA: TGTGCCAGCAGTTCCGGACAGGGGCCCAATCAGCCCCAGCATTTT. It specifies CASSSGQGPNQPQHF.

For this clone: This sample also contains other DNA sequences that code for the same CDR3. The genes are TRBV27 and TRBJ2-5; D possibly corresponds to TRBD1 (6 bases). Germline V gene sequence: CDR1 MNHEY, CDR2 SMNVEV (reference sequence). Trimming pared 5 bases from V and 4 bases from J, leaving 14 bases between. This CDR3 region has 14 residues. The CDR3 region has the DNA TGTGCCAGCAGTCCAAGGGGGTCAGGAGAGACCCAGTACTTC. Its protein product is CASSPRGSGETQYF.

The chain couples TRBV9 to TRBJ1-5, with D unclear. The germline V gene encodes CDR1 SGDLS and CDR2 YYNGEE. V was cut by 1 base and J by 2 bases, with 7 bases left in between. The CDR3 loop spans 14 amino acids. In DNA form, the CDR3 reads TGTGCCAGCAGCGTAATGGGCGGCAATCAGCCCCAGCATTTT. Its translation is CASSVMGGNQPQHF.

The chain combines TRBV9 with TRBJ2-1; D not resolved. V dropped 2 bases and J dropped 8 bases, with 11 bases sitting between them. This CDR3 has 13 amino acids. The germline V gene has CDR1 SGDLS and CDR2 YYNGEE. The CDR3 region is CASSVPPQDEQFF. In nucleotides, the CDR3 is TGTGCCAGCAGCGTCCCCCCTCAGGATGAGCAGTTCTTC.

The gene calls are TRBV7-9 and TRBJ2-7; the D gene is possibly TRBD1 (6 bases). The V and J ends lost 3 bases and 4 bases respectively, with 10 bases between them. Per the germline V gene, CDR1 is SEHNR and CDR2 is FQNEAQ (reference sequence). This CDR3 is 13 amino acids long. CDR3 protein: CASSLLQGYEQYF. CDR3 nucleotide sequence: TGTGCCAGCAGCTTGCTGCAGGGGTACGAGCAGTACTTC.

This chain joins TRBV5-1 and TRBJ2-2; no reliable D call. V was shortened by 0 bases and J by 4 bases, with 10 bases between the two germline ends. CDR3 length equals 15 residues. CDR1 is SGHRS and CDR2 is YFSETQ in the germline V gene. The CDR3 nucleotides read TGCGCCAGCAGCTTGGCTGGCGGTGGCACCGGGGAGCTGTTTTTT. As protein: CASSLAGGGTGELFF.

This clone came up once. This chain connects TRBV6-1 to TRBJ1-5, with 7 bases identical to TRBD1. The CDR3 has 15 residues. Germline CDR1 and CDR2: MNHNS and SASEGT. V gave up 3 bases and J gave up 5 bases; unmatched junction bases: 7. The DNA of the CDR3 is TGTGCCAGCAGTGATTTCGGCAGGGGGGATCAGCCCCAGCATTTT. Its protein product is CASSDFGRGDQPQHF.

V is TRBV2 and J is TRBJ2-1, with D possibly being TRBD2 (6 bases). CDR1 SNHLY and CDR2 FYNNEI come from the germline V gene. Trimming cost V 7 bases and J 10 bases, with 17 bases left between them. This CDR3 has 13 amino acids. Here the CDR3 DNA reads TGTGCCAGCACGGGATCTAGTGCGGGAGAGCAGTTCTTC. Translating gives CASTGSSAGEQFF.

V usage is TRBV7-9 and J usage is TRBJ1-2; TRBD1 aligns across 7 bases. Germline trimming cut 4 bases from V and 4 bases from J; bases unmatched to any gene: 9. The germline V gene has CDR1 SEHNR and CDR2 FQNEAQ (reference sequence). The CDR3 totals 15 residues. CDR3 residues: CASSWEGGQIYGYTF. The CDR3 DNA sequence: TGTGCCAGCAGCTGGGAGGGGGGACAGATCTATGGCTACACCTTC. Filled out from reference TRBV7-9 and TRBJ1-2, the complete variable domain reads DTGVSQNPRHKITKRGQNVTFRCDPISEHNRLYWYRQTLGQGPEFLTYFQNEAQLEKSRLLSDRFSAERPKGSFSTLEIQRTEQGDSAMYLCASSWEGGQIYGYTFGSGTRLTVV.

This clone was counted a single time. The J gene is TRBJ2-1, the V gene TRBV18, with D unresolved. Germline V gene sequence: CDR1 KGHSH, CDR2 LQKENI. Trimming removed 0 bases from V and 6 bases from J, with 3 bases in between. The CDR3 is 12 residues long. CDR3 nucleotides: TGTGCCAGCTCACCACCGCGCAATGAGCAGTTCTTC. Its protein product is CASSPPRNEQFF.

CDR3: CASSEQTSGRWNEQFF. Written as DNA, the CDR3 is TGCGCCAGCAGTGAACAGACTAGCGGGAGATGGAATGAGCAGTTCTTC. The rearrangement uses TRBV10-1 and TRBJ2-1, with 12 bases fitting TRBD2. The CDR3 runs to 16 residues. CDR1 and CDR2 from the germline V gene are WNHNN and SYGVQD (reference sequence). V shed 3 bases and J 7 bases; nucleotides not matched to a gene: 7.